This T cell receptor beta chain was recovered during a study of molecular identifiers for immune sequencing clone quantification. Turning to the study itself: With replicates, the RNA of around 20,000 or 100,000 naive CD8 cells was split five ways and four were sequenced.

The study's findings and limits: Under 1% of molecules in naive cells, but over 98% of effector molecules, belonged to clones above 20 RNA copies. Among 1 million or so naive cells, as was reported, spiked Jurkat TCR RNA from one cell was detectable.

The germline V gene has CDR1 MDHEN and CDR2 SYDVKM. This CDR3 has 17 amino acids. The germline V and J ends were trimmed by 1 base and 2 bases, with 17 bases remaining between them. MiXCR, applied by TCRdb to the PCR reads, yields one record per CDR3 protein. The table records under 800,000 distinct CDR3 sequences, less than 30% of them present only once. This clonotype has a handful of counts. Its target is not known. The specimen sequenced was naive CD8+ T cells from blood, with Jurkat cell RNA spiked in. Regarding subset: FACS-sorted CD8+CD4-CCR7+CD45RA+ naive T cells. The gene calls are TRBV28 and TRBJ2-5, with D possibly being TRBD2 (7 bases). The clonotype comes from a human donor in good health. Some libraries in this study had Jurkat cell RNA spiked in. CDR3 protein: CASSLLGEGVRQETQYF. DNA of the CDR3: TGTGCCAGCAGTTTATTGGGGGAGGGGGTAAGACAAGAGACCCAGTACTTC.